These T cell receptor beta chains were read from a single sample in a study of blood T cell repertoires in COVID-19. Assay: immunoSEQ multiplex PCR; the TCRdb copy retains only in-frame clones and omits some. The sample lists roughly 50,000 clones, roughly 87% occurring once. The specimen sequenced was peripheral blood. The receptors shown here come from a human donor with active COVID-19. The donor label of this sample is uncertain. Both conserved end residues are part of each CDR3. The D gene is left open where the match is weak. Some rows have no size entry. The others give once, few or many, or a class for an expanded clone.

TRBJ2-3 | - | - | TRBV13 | CASSLWGVDRDTQYF | TGTGCCAGCAGCTTATGGGGGGTTGATCGAGATACGCAGTATTTT
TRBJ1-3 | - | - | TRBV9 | CASSRETTTMISGNTIYF | TGTGCCAGCAGTAGGGAGACAACGACTATGATCTCTGGAAACACCATATATTTT
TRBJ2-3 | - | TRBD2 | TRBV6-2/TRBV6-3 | CASSPGLAGGPDTQYF | TGTGCCAGCAGTCCGGGACTAGCGGGGGGGCCAGATACGCAGTATTTT
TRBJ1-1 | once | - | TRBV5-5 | CASSWDSYTPGTEAFF | TGTGCCAGCAGCTGGGACTCTTATACCCCGGGGACTGAAGCTTTCTTT
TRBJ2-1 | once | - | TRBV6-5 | CASSRTYEQFF | TGTGCCAGCAGTCGAACATATGAGCAGTTCTTC
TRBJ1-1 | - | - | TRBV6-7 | CASSYSRQKLNTEAFF | TGTGCCAGCAGTTACTCGCGACAGAAACTGAACACTGAAGCTTTCTTT
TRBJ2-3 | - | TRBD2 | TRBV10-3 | CAISNPGTSGHTDTQYF | TGTGCCATCAGTAACCCCGGGACTAGCGGGCACACAGATACGCAGTATTTT
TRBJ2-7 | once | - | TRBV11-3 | CASSPTGAYEQYF | TGTGCCAGCAGCCCGACGGGTGCCTACGAGCAGTACTTC
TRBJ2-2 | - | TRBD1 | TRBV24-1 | CAISKGQGIAGELFF | TGTGCCATTTCGAAGGGACAGGGGATTGCCGGGGAGCTGTTTTTT
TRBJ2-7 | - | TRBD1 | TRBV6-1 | CASSEAGQKGSYEQYF | TGTGCCAGCAGTGAAGCGGGACAGAAAGGTTCCTACGAGCAGTACTTC
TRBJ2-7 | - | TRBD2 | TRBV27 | CASSLLAGGAPILF | TGTGCCAGCTCCCTCCTAGCGGGGGGGGCCCCCATCCTTTTC
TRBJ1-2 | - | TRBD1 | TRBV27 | CASSSPTGNGYTF | TGTGCCAGCAGTTCCCCGACAGGGAATGGCTACACCTTC
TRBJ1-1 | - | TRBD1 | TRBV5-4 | CASSVQRTGQAFF | TGTGCCAGCAGCGTCCAGCGGACAGGACAAGCTTTCTTT
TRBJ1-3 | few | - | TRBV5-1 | CASSFESSGNTIYF | TGCGCCAGCAGCTTTGAGTCCTCTGGAAACACCATATATTTT
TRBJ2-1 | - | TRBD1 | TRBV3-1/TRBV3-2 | CASSRKPGGKGRDEQFF | TGTGCCAGCAGCCGGAAGCCAGGGGGCAAGGGTCGCGATGAGCAGTTCTTC